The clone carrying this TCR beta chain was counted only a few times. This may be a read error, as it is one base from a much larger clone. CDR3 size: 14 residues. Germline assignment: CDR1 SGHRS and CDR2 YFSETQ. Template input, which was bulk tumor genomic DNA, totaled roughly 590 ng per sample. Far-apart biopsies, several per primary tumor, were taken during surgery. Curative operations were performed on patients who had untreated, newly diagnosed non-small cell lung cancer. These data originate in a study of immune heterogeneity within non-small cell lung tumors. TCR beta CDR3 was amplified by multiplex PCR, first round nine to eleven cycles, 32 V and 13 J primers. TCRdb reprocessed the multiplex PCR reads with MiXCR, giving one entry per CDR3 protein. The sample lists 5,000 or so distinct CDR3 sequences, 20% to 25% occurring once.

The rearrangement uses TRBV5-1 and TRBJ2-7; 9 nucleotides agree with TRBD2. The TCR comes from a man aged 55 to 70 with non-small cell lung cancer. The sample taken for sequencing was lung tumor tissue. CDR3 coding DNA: TGCGCCAGCAGCAGAGTAGCGGGGGCCTACGGGCAGTACTTC. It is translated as CASSRVAGAYGQYF.